The 22 T cell receptor beta chains listed next were all sequenced from one sample in a study of T cell repertoires in cytomegalovirus infection. MiXCR, applied by TCRdb to the reads, yields one record per CDR3 protein. The data contain 90,000 to 120,000 distinct CDR3 sequences, more than 20% of them singletons. The specimen was CD8+ T cells from PBMCs. The receptor set was obtained from a human donor in good health (CMV status not recorded). Some clones in this sample may be carry-over from other donors' samples.

This clonotype was recorded only once. The chain recombines TRBV6-2 or TRBV6-3 with TRBJ2-2; D is unresolved. The germline V gene encodes CDR1 MNHEY and CDR2 SVGEGT. The CDR3 spans 12 residues. V gave up 8 bases and J gave up 7 bases, with 11 bases separating them. CDR3 coding DNA: TGTGCCAGCCGTTCATCTCTCGGGGAGCTGTTTTTT. As protein: CASRSSLGELFF.

This clonotype was counted many times. The V call is TRBV12-3 or TRBV12-4, the J call TRBJ1-1; D gene ambiguous. V was cut by 6 bases and J by 1 base, with 15 bases left in between. The CDR3 runs to 15 residues. CDR3 nucleotide sequence: TGTGCCAGCAGACCCTCGTCAGGCCAGAACACTGAAGCTTTCTTT. Amino acid sequence: CASRPSSGQNTEAFF.

There are a few counts of this clonotype. The chain uses TRBV2 and TRBJ2-1; D is possibly TRBD2 (7 bases). The ends were cut back, 4 bases at V and 9 bases at J, with 25 bases in the middle. This CDR3 contains 17 residues. Per the germline V gene, CDR1 is SNHLY and CDR2 is FYNNEI. As DNA, the CDR3 is TGTGCCAGCAGTGGGGGGTGGGCGGGAGCCGGAGGGGGTGAGCAGTTCTTC. This sequence encodes CASSGGWAGAGGGEQFF.

The gene calls are TRBV19 and TRBJ1-1, with D uncertain. With 4 bases removed from V and 1 base from J, the gap between germline ends came to 13 bases. In germline, CDR1 is LNHDA, CDR2 SQIVND (reference sequence). The length of the CDR3 is 15 residues. The CDR3 loop reads CASSTPWSGNTEAFF. The CDR3 coding sequence is TGTGCCAGTAGTACCCCCTGGTCAGGGAACACTGAAGCTTTCTTT.

This clonotype was counted at least ten times. The J gene is TRBJ1-1, the V gene TRBV6-6, with no clear D. Looked up from germline, CDR1 is MNHNY and CDR2 is SVGAGI (reference sequence). V was trimmed by 7 bases and J by 4 bases, leaving 10 bases between them. The CDR3 has 12 amino acids. CDR3 amino acids: CASIGQSTEAFF. The CDR3 coding sequence is TGTGCCAGCATCGGGCAGTCCACTGAAGCTTTCTTT.

The V gene is TRBV18, the J gene TRBJ2-4; no clear D. The V end was cut by 4 bases, the J end by 11 bases, with 12 bases between. Germline lookup yields CDR1 KGHSH and CDR2 LQKENI. The CDR3 runs 12 residues. The CDR3 DNA follows: TGTGCCAGCTCACAAACAACCCCTCTTCAGTACTTC. It translates to CASSQTTPLQYF. The full variable domain, with the rest looked up from reference TRBV18 and TRBJ2-4, is NAGVMQNPRHLVRRRGQEARLRCSPMKGHSHVYWYRQLPEEGLKFMVYLQKENIIDESGMPKERFSAEFPKEGPSILRIQQVVRGDSAAYFCASSQTTPLQYFGAGTRLSVL.

J is TRBJ2-7 and V is TRBV9, with 13 bases fitting TRBD2. Germline CDR1 is SGDLS and CDR2 is YYNGEE. The CDR3 consists of 16 residues. J lost 4 bases, V lost 2 bases, and 6 bases had no gene match. The CDR3 DNA sequence: TGTGCCAGCAGCGTGAGGACTAGCGGGAGTAGGTACGAGCAGTACTTC. Its translation is CASSVRTSGSRYEQYF.

This clonotype was observed a few times. The rearrangement joins TRBV9 to TRBJ1-4, with no clear D. This CDR3 contains 14 residues. Germline CDR1 is SGDLS and CDR2 is YYNGEE. The V and J ends lost 4 bases and 7 bases respectively, with 14 bases between them. The CDR3 loop reads CASSPGGGSEKLFF. The CDR3 DNA reads TGTGCCAGCAGCCCAGGAGGAGGGAGTGAAAAACTGTTTTTT.

V gene TRBV20-1 combines with J gene TRBJ2-5, with a possible D match to TRBD2 (6 bases). The CDR3 spans 16 residues. Per germline, CDR1 DFQATT and CDR2 SNEGSKA (reference sequence). V was pared by 3 bases and J by 0 bases, with 17 bases between. The DNA for the CDR3 is TGCAGTGCTAGCTCGCTAGCGCCCAGTAACCAAGAGACCCAGTACTTC. Its protein is CSASSLAPSNQETQYF.

This clonotype was seen ten or more times. The V and J genes are TRBV27 and TRBJ2-2, with TRBD1 as a possible D gene (5 bases). The length of the CDR3 is 14 residues. Germline V gene sequence: CDR1 MNHEY, CDR2 SMNVEV (reference sequence). V was trimmed by 2 bases and J by 7 bases, leaving 11 bases between them. The CDR3 sequence: CASSLQGRVGELFF. The CDR3 nucleotides read TGTGCCAGCAGTTTACAGGGTCGGGTCGGGGAGCTGTTTTTT.

Only a few counts were recorded for this clonotype. V is TRBV11-2 and J is TRBJ2-5, with 8 positions matching TRBD1. Germline-derived CDR1 and CDR2 are SGHAT and FQNNGV. The CDR3 totals 14 residues. The junction had 6 bases not matched to a gene; V was cut back by 4 bases and J by 5 bases. The CDR3 here is CASSSDRDEETQYF. The CDR3, as DNA: TGTGCCAGCAGCTCGGACAGGGATGAGGAGACCCAGTACTTC.

This clonotype was observed a few times. The chain employs TRBV7-9 and TRBJ2-1; tentatively, D is TRBD2 (6 bases). Per germline, CDR1 SEHNR and CDR2 FQNEAQ (reference sequence). The CDR3 contains 14 residues. V lost 0 bases and J 10 bases, leaving 13 bases between the germline ends. This chain's CDR3 is CASSLATSRGEQFF. In DNA form, the CDR3 reads TGTGCCAGCAGCTTAGCGACTAGTCGCGGCGAGCAGTTCTTC. The whole variable domain, remainder taken from reference TRBV7-9 and TRBJ2-1, is DTGVSQNPRHKITKRGQNVTFRCDPISEHNRLYWYRQTLGQGPEFLTYFQNEAQLEKSRLLSDRFSAERPKGSFSTLEIQRTEQGDSAMYLCASSLATSRGEQFFGPGTRLTVL.

This clonotype was seen many times. This chain links TRBV7-2 with TRBJ2-1; TRBD2 agrees at 13 bases. The CDR3 totals 16 residues. With 5 bases clipped from V and 8 bases from J, the junction kept 9 bases outside the gene matches. CDR1 is SGHTA, CDR2 FQGNSA, per germline. CDR3 nucleotides: TGTGCCAGCAGCCATACTAGCGGGGGGGGCGGCGATGAGCAGTTCTTC. Residues: CASSHTSGGGGDEQFF.

This clonotype was counted many times. This chain connects TRBV7-2 to TRBJ2-7, with 12 bases lining up with TRBD2. CDR1 is SGHTA and CDR2 is FQGNSA in the germline V gene. The ends lost 3 bases at V and 7 bases at J; junction bases unmatched: 4. This CDR3 has 14 amino acids. The CDR3 loop reads CASSLTSGGREQYF. Written as DNA, the CDR3 is TGTGCCAGCAGCTTGACTAGCGGGGGCCGGGAGCAGTACTTC.

This clonotype was found a few times. Germline is not matched at one junction end, which may reflect a read error. V usage is TRBV6-1 and J usage is TRBJ2-1; D could derive from TRBD1 or TRBD2 (5 bases each). Germline V gene lookup returns CDR1 MNHNS and CDR2 SASEGT. CDR3 length equals 15 residues. CDR3 sequence (DNA): TGTGCCAGCAGTGAAGTCCAGGAAGACCGGGACGGCCGTCTCTTC. Amino acids: CASSEVQEDRDGRLF.

This clonotype was detected only a few times. The V and J genes are TRBV6-2 or TRBV6-3 and TRBJ2-7; 8 positions match TRBD2. This CDR3 is built from 11 residues. The J segment lost 6 bases and the V segment lost 7 bases, leaving 2 bases of the junction unmatched. Germline CDR1 MNHEY, CDR2 SVGEGT. The CDR3 region is CASTAGGEQYF. In DNA form, the CDR3 reads TGTGCCAGCACCGCGGGAGGCGAGCAGTACTTC.

This clonotype was counted a few times. The chain joins TRBV6-1 to TRBJ2-1, with TRBD1 identical over 9 bases. This CDR3 has 15 amino acids. CDR1 and CDR2 (germline): MNHNS, SASEGT. V was clipped by 4 bases and J by 5 bases; unmatched bases: 6. The CDR3 loop reads CASSVRRTGDNEQFF. Written as DNA, the CDR3 is TGTGCCAGCAGTGTTCGGAGGACAGGGGACAATGAGCAGTTCTTC.

This clonotype was seen ten or more times. The chain links TRBV28 to TRBJ1-5; D is uncertain. Per the germline V gene, CDR1 is MDHEN and CDR2 is SYDVKM. This CDR3 spans 13 amino acids. The V and J ends lost 2 bases and 0 bases respectively, with 2 bases between them. The CDR3 nucleotides are TGTGCCAGCAGTTTAGATAGCAATCAGCCCCAGCATTTT. Translation: CASSLDSNQPQHF.

Details on this clonotype: An end of the junction differs from the germline gene, which may be a read error. This sequence joins TRBV7-9 and TRBJ1-1, with D maybe TRBD1 (5 bases). Germline V gene sequence: CDR1 SEHNR, CDR2 FQNEAQ (reference sequence). This CDR3 comprises 14 residues. CDR3 in amino acids: CASSRGGGSIEVFF. The CDR3, as DNA: TGTGCCAGCAGCCGGGGGGGAGGTTCTATTGAAGTTTTCTTT.

There are a few counts of this clonotype. The rearrangement joins TRBV10-3 to TRBJ2-1; 12 positions agree with TRBD2. CDR3 length equals 16 residues. Germline trimming cut 8 bases from V and 0 bases from J; bases unmatched to any gene: 5. From germline, CDR1 is ENHRY and CDR2 SYGVKD. The CDR3 here is CAISPTSGSSYNEQFF. As DNA, the CDR3 is TGTGCCATCTCCCCGACTAGCGGGAGCTCCTACAATGAGCAGTTCTTC.

Only one count was recorded for this clonotype. The rearrangement uses TRBV20-1 and TRBJ2-5; the D gene is possibly TRBD2 (8 bases). The CDR3 is 15 amino acids. Germline V gene lookup returns CDR1 DFQATT and CDR2 SNEGSKA (reference sequence). The CDR3, as DNA: TGCAGGGAAAGGGGGCCTAGCGGGCGCCAAGAGACCCAGTACTTC. It codes for CRERGPSGRQETQYF.

In its sample, this clonotype was seen many times. The chain couples TRBV6-2 or TRBV6-3 to TRBJ2-1, with D unclear. Germline V gene lookup returns CDR1 MNHEY and CDR2 SVGEGT. The CDR3 contains 14 residues. Trimming shortened V by 10 bases and J by 5 bases, and 18 bases separated the two germline ends. The CDR3 region has the DNA TGTGCCACCGAATCAGCCAACAGCCACAATGAGCAGTTCTTC. The encoded protein is CATESANSHNEQFF.